The T cell receptor beta chain described here comes from a study of T cells in Graves' hyperthyroidism and ophthalmopathy. This clonotype has only a few counts. A much more abundant neighbour one base away suggests this may be a read error. Template material for amplifying TCR beta CDR3 regions consisted of RNA transcripts. First-round RT-PCR with HTBI primers amplified the TCR CDR3 region. TCRdb used MiXCR to reprocess the multiplex PCR reads, holding one entry per CDR3 protein. The sample has 300,000 to 400,000 distinct CDR3 sequences; about 15% are singletons. Germline lookup yields CDR1 SGHRS and CDR2 YFSETQ. The CDR3 has 14 amino acids.

The chain links TRBV5-1 to TRBJ2-3; 8 bases agree with TRBD1. The sequence came from an older woman with Graves' hyperthyroidism. Sample: blood. In DNA form, the CDR3 reads TGCGCCAGCGGCTTGGGACAGGTCGGCGATACGCAGTATTTT. It encodes CASGLGQVGDTQYF.